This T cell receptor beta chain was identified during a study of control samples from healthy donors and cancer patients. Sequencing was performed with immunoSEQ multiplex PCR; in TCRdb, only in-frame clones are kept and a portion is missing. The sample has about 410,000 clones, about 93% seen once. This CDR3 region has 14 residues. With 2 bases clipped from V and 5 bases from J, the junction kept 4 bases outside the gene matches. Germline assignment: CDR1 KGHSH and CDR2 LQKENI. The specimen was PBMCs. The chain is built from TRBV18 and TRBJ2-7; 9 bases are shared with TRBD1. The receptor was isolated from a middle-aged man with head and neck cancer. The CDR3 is CASSPRGTGNEQYF. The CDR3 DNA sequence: TGTGCCAGCTCACCAAGAGGGACAGGGAACGAGCAGTACTTC.